Below, one T cell receptor beta chain is given with its context. Its antigen is unknown. The data stem from a study of T cell responses to AZD1222 COVID-19 vaccine. The V gene lost 3 bases and the J gene lost 5 bases, with 19 bases spanning the gap. This CDR3 contains 15 residues. Germline-derived CDR1 and CDR2 are SQVTM and ANQGSEA. Findings and limits, study-wide: Dominant CD4 TCR responses targeted spike regions 160-218 and 743-854. Donors were mostly white British, more females; clonal diversity possibly underestimated. Targets within unmutated variant regions were reportedly found for nearly half of spike-specific TCRs.

Second-dose groups at about 4 or about 12 weeks were pooled. Profiled with immunoSEQ multiplex PCR; TCRdb holds only in-frame clones, not every one. Among over 85,000 clones listed, about 94% were seen once. This TCR was recovered from an adult who received the AZD1222 COVID-19 vaccine. Source: peripheral blood, taken 28 days after the second AZD1222 dose. The genes are TRBV29-1 and TRBJ1-1; a weak D match, TRBD1 (6 bases). CDR3 in amino acids: CSVEGAGGARTEAFF. As DNA, the CDR3 is TGCAGCGTTGAGGGGGCGGGAGGGGCTAGGACTGAAGCTTTCTTT.